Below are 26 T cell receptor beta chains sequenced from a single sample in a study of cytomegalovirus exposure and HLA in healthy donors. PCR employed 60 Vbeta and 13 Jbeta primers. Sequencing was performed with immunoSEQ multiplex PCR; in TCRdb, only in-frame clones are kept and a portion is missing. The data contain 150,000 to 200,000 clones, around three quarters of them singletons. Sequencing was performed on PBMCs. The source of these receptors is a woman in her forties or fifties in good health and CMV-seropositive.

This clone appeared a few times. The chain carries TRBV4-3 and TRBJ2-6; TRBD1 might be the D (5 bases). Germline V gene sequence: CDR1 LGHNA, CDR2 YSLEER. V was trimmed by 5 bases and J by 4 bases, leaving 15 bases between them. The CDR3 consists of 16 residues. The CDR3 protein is CASSSTLGPGANVLTF. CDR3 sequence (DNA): TGCGCCAGCAGCTCCACTCTGGGGCCCGGGGCCAACGTCCTGACTTTC.

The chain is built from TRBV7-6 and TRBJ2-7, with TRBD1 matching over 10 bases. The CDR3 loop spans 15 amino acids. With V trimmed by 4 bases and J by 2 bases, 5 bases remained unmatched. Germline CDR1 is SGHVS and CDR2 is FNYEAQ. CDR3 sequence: CASSSAGTGAYEQYF. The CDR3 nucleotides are TGTGCCAGCAGCTCAGCCGGGACAGGGGCCTACGAGCAGTACTTC. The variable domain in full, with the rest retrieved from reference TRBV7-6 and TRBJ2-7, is GAGVSQSPRYKVTKRGQDVALRCDPISGHVSLYWYRQALGQGPEFLTYFNYEAQQDKSGLPNDRFSAERPEGSISTLTIQRTEQRDSAMYRCASSSAGTGAYEQYFGPGTRLTVT.

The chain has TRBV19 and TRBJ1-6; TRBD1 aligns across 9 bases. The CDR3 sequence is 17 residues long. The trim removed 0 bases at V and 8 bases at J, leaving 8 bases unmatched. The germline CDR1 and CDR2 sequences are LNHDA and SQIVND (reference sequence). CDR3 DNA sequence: TGTGCCAGTAGTATAGACGGGACAGGGCGCGGGGATTCACCCCTCCACTTT. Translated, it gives CASSIDGTGRGDSPLHF.

The CDR3, as DNA: TGTGCCAGCAGCTTAGATAAGGGGGGGACCCGGCCCCAGCATTTT. As protein: CASSLDKGGTRPQHF. The chain uses TRBV7-2 and TRBJ1-5, with a possible D match to TRBD1 (6 bases). Trimming took 1 base from V and 9 from J, leaving 16 bases between them. CDR3 length: 15 amino acids. Germline V lookup: CDR1 SGHTA, CDR2 FQGNSA.

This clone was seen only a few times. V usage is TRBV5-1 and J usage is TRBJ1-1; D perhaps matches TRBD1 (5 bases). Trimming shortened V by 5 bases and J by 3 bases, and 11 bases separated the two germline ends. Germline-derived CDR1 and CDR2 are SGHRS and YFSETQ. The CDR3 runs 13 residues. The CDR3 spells CASSPGVDTEAFF. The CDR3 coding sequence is TGCGCCAGCAGTCCGGGGGTGGACACTGAAGCTTTCTTT.

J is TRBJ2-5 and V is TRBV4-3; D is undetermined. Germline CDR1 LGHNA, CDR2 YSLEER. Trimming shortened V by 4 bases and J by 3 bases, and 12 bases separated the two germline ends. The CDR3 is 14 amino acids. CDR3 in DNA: TGCGCCAGCAGCCCCTCAGGCCCAGAAGAGACCCAGTACTTC. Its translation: CASSPSGPEETQYF.

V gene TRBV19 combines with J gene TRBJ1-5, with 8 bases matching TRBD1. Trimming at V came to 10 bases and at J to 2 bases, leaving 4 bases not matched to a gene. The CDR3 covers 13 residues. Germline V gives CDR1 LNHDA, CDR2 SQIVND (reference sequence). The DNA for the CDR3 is TGTGCCACCCAGGGGGCGGGCAATCAGCCCCAGCATTTT. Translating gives CATQGAGNQPQHF.

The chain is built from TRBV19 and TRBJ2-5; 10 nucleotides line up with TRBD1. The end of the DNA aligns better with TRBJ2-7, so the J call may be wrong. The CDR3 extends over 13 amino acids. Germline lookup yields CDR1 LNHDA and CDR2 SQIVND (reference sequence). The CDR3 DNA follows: TGTGCCAGTTGGGGACAGGGGACGGACGAGCAGTACTTC. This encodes CASWGQGTDEQYF.

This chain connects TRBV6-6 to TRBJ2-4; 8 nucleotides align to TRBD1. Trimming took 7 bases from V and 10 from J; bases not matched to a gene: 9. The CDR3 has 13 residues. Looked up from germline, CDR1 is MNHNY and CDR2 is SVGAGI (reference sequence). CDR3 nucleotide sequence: TGTGCCAGCACCCGTGGACAGGGTGGGATTCAGTACTTC. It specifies CASTRGQGGIQYF.

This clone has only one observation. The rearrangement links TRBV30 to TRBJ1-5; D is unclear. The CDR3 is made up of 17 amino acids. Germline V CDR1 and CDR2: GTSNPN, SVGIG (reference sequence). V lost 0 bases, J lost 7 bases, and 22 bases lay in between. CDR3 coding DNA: TGTGCCTGGAGTGTAGGTCCGGGAACCATAGTGAAGCAGCCCCAGCATTTT. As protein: CAWSVGPGTIVKQPQHF.

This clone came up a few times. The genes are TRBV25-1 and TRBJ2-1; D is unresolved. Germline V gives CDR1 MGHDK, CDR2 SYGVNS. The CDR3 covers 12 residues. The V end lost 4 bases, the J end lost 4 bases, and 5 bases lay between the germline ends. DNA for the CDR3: TGTGCCAGCAGTGCACTTTACAATGAGCAGTTCTTC. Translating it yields CASSALYNEQFF.

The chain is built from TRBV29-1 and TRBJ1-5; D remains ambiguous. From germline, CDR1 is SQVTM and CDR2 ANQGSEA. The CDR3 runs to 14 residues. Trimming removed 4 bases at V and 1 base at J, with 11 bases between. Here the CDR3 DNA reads TGCAGCGTTGGGCGGTCGGGAAGCAATCAGCCCCAGCATTTT. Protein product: CSVGRSGSNQPQHF.

CDR3 residues: CASRRTGKYTF. CDR3 bases: TGTGCCAGCAGAAGGACAGGGAAATACACCTTC. The chain combines TRBV28 with TRBJ1-2; 8 bases are shared with TRBD1. Germline assignment: CDR1 MDHEN and CDR2 SYDVKM. This CDR3 has 11 residues. Trimming at V came to 6 bases and at J to 11 bases, leaving 5 bases not matched to a gene.

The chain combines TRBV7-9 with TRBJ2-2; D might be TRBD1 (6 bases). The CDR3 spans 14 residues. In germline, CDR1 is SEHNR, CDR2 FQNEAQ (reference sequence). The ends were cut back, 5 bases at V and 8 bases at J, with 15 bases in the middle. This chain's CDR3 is CASSGRQAPGELFF. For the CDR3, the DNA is TGTGCCAGCAGCGGTAGACAGGCGCCTGGGGAGCTGTTTTTT. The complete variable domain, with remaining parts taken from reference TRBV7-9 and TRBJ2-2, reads DTGVSQNPRHKITKRGQNVTFRCDPISEHNRLYWYRQTLGQGPEFLTYFQNEAQLEKSRLLSDRFSAERPKGSFSTLEIQRTEQGDSAMYLCASSGRQAPGELFFGEGSRLTVL.

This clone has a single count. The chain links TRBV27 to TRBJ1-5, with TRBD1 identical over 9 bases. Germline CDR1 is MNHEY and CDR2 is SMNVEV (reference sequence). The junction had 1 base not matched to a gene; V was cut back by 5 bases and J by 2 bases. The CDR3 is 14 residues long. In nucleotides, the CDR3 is TGTGCCAGCAGTCGGACAGGGGGCAATCAGCCCCAGCATTTT. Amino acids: CASSRTGGNQPQHF.

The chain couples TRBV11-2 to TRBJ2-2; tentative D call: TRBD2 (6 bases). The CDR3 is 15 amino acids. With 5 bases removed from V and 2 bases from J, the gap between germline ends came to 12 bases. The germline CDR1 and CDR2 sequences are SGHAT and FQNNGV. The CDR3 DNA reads TGTGCCAGCAGCCCACGGACTATTAACACCGGGGAGCTGTTTTTT. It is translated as CASSPRTINTGELFF.

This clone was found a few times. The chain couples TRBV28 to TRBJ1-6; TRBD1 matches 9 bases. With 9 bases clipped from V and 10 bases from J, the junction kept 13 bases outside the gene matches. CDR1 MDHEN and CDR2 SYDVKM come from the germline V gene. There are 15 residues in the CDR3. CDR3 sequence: CASRDRGQGGSPLHF. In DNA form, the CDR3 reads TGTGCCAGTAGGGACCGGGGACAGGGAGGATCACCCCTCCACTTT. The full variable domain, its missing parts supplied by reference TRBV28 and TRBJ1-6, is DVKVTQSSRYLVKRTGEKVFLECVQDMDHENMFWYRQDPGLGLRLIYFSYDVKMKEKGDIPEGYSVSREKKERFSLILESASTNQTSMYLCASRDRGQGGSPLHFGNGTRLTVT.

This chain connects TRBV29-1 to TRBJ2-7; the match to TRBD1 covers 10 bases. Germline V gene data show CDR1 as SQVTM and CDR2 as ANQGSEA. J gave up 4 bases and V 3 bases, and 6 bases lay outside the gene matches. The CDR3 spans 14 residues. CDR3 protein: CSVEIGDRGYEQYF. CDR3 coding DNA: TGCAGCGTTGAGATTGGGGACAGGGGTTACGAGCAGTACTTC.

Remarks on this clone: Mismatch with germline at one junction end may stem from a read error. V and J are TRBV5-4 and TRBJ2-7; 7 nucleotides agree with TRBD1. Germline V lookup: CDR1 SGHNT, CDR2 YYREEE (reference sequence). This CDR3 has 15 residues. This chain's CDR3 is CASSLGVGRGYEQCF. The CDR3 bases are TGTGCCAGCAGCTTGGGAGTGGGCAGGGGGTACGAGCAGTGCTTC.

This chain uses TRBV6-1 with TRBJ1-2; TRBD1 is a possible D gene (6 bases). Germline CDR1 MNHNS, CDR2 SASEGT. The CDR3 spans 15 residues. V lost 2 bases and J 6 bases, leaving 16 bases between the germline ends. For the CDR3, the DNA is TGTGCCAGCAGTGAAATCATACAGGGAGGGAATGGCTACACCTTC. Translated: CASSEIIQGGNGYTF.

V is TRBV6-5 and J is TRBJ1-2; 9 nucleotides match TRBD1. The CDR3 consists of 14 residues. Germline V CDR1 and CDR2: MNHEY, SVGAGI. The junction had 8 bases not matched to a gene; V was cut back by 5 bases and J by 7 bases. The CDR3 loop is CASSRDRGGIGYTF. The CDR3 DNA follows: TGTGCCAGCAGTCGCGACAGGGGGGGAATTGGCTACACCTTC.

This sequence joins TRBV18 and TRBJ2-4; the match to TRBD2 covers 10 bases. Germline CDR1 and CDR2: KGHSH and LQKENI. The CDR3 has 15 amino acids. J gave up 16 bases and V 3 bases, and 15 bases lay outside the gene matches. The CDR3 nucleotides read TGTGCCAGCTCACCTTTGAGCGGGAGGGCCGATCCGCATTACTTC. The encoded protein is CASSPLSGRADPHYF. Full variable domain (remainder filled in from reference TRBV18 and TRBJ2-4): NAGVMQNPRHLVRRRGQEARLRCSPMKGHSHVYWYRQLPEEGLKFMVYLQKENIIDESGMPKERFSAEFPKEGPSILRIQQVVRGDSAAYFCASSPLSGRADPHYFGAGTRLSVL.

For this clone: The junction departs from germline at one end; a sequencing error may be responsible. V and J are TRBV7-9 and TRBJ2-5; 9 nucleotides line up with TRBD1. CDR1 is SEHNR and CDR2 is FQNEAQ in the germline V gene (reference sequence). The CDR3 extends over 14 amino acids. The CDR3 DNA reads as TGTTCCAGCAGCCCCGGGACAGGGTTCGAGACCCAGTACTTC. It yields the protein CSSSPGTGFETQYF.

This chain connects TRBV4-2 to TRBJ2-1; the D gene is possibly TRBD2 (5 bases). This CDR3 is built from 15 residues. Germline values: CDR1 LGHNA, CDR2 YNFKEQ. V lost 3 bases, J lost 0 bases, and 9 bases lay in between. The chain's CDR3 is CASSQQRSSYNEQFF. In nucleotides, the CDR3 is TGTGCCAGCAGCCAGCAGCGGAGCTCCTACAATGAGCAGTTCTTC.

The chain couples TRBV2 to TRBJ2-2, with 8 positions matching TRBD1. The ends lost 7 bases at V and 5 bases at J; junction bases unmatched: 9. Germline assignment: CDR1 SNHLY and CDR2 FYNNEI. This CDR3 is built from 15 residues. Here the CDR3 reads CASKYSQGATGELFF. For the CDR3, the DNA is TGTGCCAGCAAGTATAGTCAGGGGGCGACCGGGGAGCTGTTTTTT.

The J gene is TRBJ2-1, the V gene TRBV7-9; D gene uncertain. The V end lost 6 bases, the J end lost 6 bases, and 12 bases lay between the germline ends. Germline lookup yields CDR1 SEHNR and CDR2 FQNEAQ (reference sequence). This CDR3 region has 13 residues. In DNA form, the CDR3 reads TGTGCCAGCAGTCTTTACTCCCCCAATGAGCAGTTCTTC. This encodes CASSLYSPNEQFF. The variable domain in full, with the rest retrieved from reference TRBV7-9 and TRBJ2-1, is DTGVSQNPRHKITKRGQNVTFRCDPISEHNRLYWYRQTLGQGPEFLTYFQNEAQLEKSRLLSDRFSAERPKGSFSTLEIQRTEQGDSAMYLCASSLYSPNEQFFGPGTRLTVL.